A selection of T cell receptor beta chains follows, all from one sample in a study of T cell responses to AZD1222 COVID-19 vaccine. Sequencing was performed with immunoSEQ multiplex PCR; in TCRdb, only in-frame clones are kept and a portion is missing. The sample holds about 97,000 clones, about 89% seen once. The sequencing used peripheral blood, collected on day 0 of AZD1222 vaccination. The source of these receptors is an adult in good health. CDR3s include the opening cysteine and the closing phenylalanine or tryptophan. The D gene is left open where the match is weak. The size field is filled for only some rows; it gives once, few, many or a size class.

j_gene,abundance,d_gene,v_gene,CDR3nt,CDR3aa
TRBJ2-7,-,-,TRBV20-1,TGCAGTGCTAGAGACGCGTACGAGCAGTACTTC,CSARDAYEQYF
TRBJ2-7,once,-,TRBV6-5,TGTGCCAGCAGCAACCCACCTGGCGGGAAAAACGAGCAGTACTTC,CASSNPPGGKNEQYF
TRBJ2-3,-,-,TRBV6-5,TGTGCCAGCATACGGGACTTAAAGCGAGGTACGCAGTATTTT,CASIRDLKRGTQYF
TRBJ1-1,-,TRBD1,TRBV18,TGTGCCAGCTCACCACAGTCGACAGGGGCAAGTCCGGACACTGAAGCTTTCTTT,CASSPQSTGASPDTEAFF
TRBJ2-2,-,TRBD1,TRBV5-1,TGCGCCAGCAGCCCAAGAGGGGGCCCCGGGGAGCTGTTTTTT,CASSPRGGPGELFF
TRBJ2-1,-,-,TRBV15,TGTGCCACCAGCAGACAGAGAGAAAGTAACAATGAGCAGTTCTTC,CATSRQRESNNEQFF
TRBJ2-3,-,TRBD2,TRBV19,TGTGCCAGTAGTATAGCTGGCGGGAGAGAGGCAGATACGCAGTATTTT,CASSIAGGREADTQYF
TRBJ2-5,-,-,TRBV2,TGTGCCAGCAGTGCCAGGAGAACGGGATGGGAGACCCAGTACTTC,CASSARRTGWETQYF
TRBJ2-7,once,TRBD1,TRBV28,TGTGCCAGCAAGGACAGGGTGTACGAGCAGTACTTC,CASKDRVYEQYF
TRBJ2-3,-,TRBD1,TRBV29-1,TGCAGCGTTGGGGGGACAGGGGGCGCGGGAGATACGCAGTGTTTT,CSVGGTGGAGDTQCF
TRBJ2-1,-,-,TRBV28,TGTGCCAGCAGCGCCACAGGTAAAGTGCAGTTCTTC,CASSATGKVQFF
TRBJ1-1,-,-,TRBV11-1,TGTGCCAGCAGCACCCCCCCTTCAGGGCGGAAAGCTTTCTTT,CASSTPPSGRKAFF
TRBJ2-4,-,TRBD1,TRBV19,TGTGCCAGTAGTATAGACGGGACAGGGGCTCGGGGGGCCAAAAACATTCAGTACTTC,CASSIDGTGARGAKNIQYF
TRBJ1-5,-,-,TRBV10-3,TGTGCCATCAGTGGACAGCTGGATAGCAATCAGCCCCAGCATTTT,CAISGQLDSNQPQHF
TRBJ2-3,once,TRBD2,TRBV4-3,TGCGCCAGCAGCCAAGGACTAGCGAGCACAGATACGCAGTATTTT,CASSQGLASTDTQYF
TRBJ2-7,-,-,TRBV28,TGTGCCAGCAGTTCTCGGTTGCGAGGGACTTCCTACGAGCAGTACTTC,CASSSRLRGTSYEQYF
TRBJ2-1,-,TRBD2,TRBV29-1,TGCAGCGTTGAGTATTGGGCTAGCGGACCCTACAATGAGCAGTTCTTC,CSVEYWASGPYNEQFF
TRBJ2-1,-,-,TRBV28,TGTGCCAGCAGTCCCGGGGGGCGGGGTGGTATCGGCAATGAGCAGTTCTTC,CASSPGGRGGIGNEQFF
TRBJ1-4,-,-,TRBV7-2,TGTGCCAGCAGCCCCTTCGCGGGGTATGATGAAAAACTGTTTTTT,CASSPFAGYDEKLFF
TRBJ1-3,-,TRBD1,TRBV10-3,TGTGCCATCAGTGATTCGGGACAGGGGTTCGGAAACACCATATATTTT,CAISDSGQGFGNTIYF
TRBJ1-2,-,-,TRBV6-5,TGTGCCAGCAGTTACTCGATGGGGATGGGCGGCTATGGCTACACCTTC,CASSYSMGMGGYGYTF
TRBJ1-2,-,TRBD1,TRBV5-1,TGCGCCAGCAGCCCGGCCGGAGGGACAGGACTTTATGGCTACACCTTC,CASSPAGGTGLYGYTF
TRBJ1-3,-,-,TRBV4-3,TGCGCCAGCAGCCAATGGTCAGGGACCGCCTCTGGAAACACCATATATTTT,CASSQWSGTASGNTIYF
TRBJ2-1,-,TRBD2,TRBV6-1,TGTGCCAGCAGTGAAGAGGGCGGGGGGTACAATGAGCAGTTCTTC,CASSEEGGGYNEQFF
TRBJ2-3,once,TRBD2,TRBV5-1,TGCGCCAGCAGCTTAGGGACTAGCGCGATAAACACAGATACGCAGTATTTT,CASSLGTSAINTDTQYF
TRBJ1-1,-,-,TRBV18,TGTGCCAGCTCACCACCGGTAACCCATGAAGCTTTCTTT,CASSPPVTHEAFF
TRBJ2-7,-,TRBD2,TRBV6-5,TGTGCCAGCAGTCTCTATCGGGGGGGTCGGTACGAGCAGTACTTC,CASSLYRGGRYEQYF
TRBJ1-2,-,-,TRBV28,TGTGCCAGCAGTTCCGCCCCCTATGGCTACACCTTC,CASSSAPYGYTF
TRBJ2-7,-,TRBD2,TRBV28,TGTGCCAGCAGTTTACCCGGACTAGCGGGATCTTCCTACGAGCAGTACTTC,CASSLPGLAGSSYEQYF
TRBJ2-1,-,-,TRBV6-5,TGTGCCAGCAGTCCCGGGACCGTAACCAATGAGCAGTTCTTC,CASSPGTVTNEQFF
TRBJ2-1,-,-,TRBV19,TGTGCCAGTAGTATGACGCATGGCAATGAGCAGTTCTTC,CASSMTHGNEQFF
TRBJ2-1,-,-,TRBV5-1,TGCGCCAGCACCAGGGACTCCTACAATGAGCAGTTCTTC,CASTRDSYNEQFF
TRBJ2-7,-,-,TRBV29-1,TGCAGCGTTGAGGGGTTGTACGAGCAGTACTTC,CSVEGLYEQYF
TRBJ2-1,-,-,TRBV5-1,TGCGCCAGCAGCTTGGTGGCGGGAACCTACAATGAGCAGTTCTTC,CASSLVAGTYNEQFF
TRBJ1-2,-,-,TRBV7-2,TGTGCCAGCAGCTTAGGGTTGTACAGCCCCTATGGCTACACCTTC,CASSLGLYSPYGYTF
TRBJ2-3,-,-,TRBV2,TGTGCCAGCAGTGAAGTTATAACAGATACGCAGTATTTT,CASSEVITDTQYF
TRBJ2-7,-,-,TRBV2,TGTGCCAGCAGTGAAGGGGGGACCAAAACTTTC,CASSEGGTKTF
TRBJ2-3,-,TRBD2,TRBV11-3,TGTGCCAGCAGCGCGGGAGGGAGCACAGATACGCAGTATTTT,CASSAGGSTDTQYF
TRBJ1-4,-,-,TRBV19,TGTGCCAGTAGTATAAACAGAGGGGAAAAACTGTTTTTT,CASSINRGEKLFF
TRBJ2-2,few,-,TRBV5-5,TGTGCCAGCAGCTTGGCCGAAGGCGGGGAGCTGTTTTTT,CASSLAEGGELFF
TRBJ1-2,-,-,TRBV19,TGTGCCAGTCTATACCTAGGGTCCGGTGGTGGCTACACCTTC,CASLYLGSGGGYTF
TRBJ1-3,-,-,TRBV5-1,TGCGCCAGCAGCTTGGTCGGCCGCTTAAGCTCTGGAAACACCATATATTTT,CASSLVGRLSSGNTIYF
TRBJ2-3,-,-,TRBV7-9,TGTGCCAGCAGCATCCGGGCAACTTCGACAGATACGCAGTATTTT,CASSIRATSTDTQYF
TRBJ1-1,-,-,TRBV28,TGTGCCAGCAGCTCCACGGGAAGGGACGGCACTGAAGCTTTCTTT,CASSSTGRDGTEAFF
TRBJ2-5,-,-,TRBV7-2,TGTGCCAGCAGCTCGGGGCCCCGAGAGACCCAGTACTTC,CASSSGPRETQYF